Included here is one T cell receptor beta chain sequence, with context. The CDR3 length is 16 residues. The junction had 7 bases not matched to a gene; V was cut back by 0 bases and J by 8 bases. Germline values: CDR1 SGHTA, CDR2 FQGNSA. This entry belongs to a study of CD8 T cells in Susac syndrome. A quantity of roughly 0.5 to 1 ug RNA underwent reverse transcription using random hexamers. TCR beta CDR3 was amplified by immunoSEQ covering 54 Vbeta and 13 Jbeta. TCRdb redid the calling of the immunoSEQ multiplex PCR reads with MiXCR, one entry per CDR3 protein. The sample yields around 190,000 distinct CDR3 sequences, 95% seen once. CD8+ and CD4+ T cells taken from blood had their TCR beta sequenced. Healthy donors were controls matched for age and sex. Isolation of CD8+ and CD4+ T cells was performed negatively, whereas enrichment of TEMRA cells was done by FACS.

The TCR comes from a human donor in good health. The sample taken for sequencing was CD4+ T cells from PBMCs. The chain couples TRBV7-2 to TRBJ2-4; TRBD1 agrees at 10 bases. The DNA for the CDR3 is TGTGCCAGCAGCTTAGCGGGACAGGGGTCGTTGGACATTCAGTACTTC. As protein: CASSLAGQGSLDIQYF.